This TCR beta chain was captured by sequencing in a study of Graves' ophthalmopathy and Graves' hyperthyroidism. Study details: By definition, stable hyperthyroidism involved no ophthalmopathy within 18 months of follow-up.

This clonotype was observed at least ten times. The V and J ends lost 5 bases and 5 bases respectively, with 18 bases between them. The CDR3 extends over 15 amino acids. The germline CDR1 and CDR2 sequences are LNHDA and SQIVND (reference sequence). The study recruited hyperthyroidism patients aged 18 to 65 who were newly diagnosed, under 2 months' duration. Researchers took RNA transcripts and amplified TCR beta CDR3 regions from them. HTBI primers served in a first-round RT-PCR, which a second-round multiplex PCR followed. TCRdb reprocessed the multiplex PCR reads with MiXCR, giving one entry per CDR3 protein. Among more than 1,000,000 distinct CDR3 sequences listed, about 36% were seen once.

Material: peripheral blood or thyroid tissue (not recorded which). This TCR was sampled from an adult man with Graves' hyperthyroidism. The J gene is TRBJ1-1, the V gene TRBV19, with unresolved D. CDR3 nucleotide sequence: TGTGCCAGTAGTCGCGCAGTTAGTTCCCGGACTGAAGCTTTCTTT. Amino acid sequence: CASSRAVSSRTEAFF.